This T cell receptor beta chain was found in a study of blood T cell repertoires in COVID-19. On the study more broadly: The United States, Italy and Spain provided the acute and convalescent COVID-19 samples. PBMCs, B-cell-depleted T cells, or T cells provided the cDNA or gDNA that made up the material.

Trimming left V 6 bases short and J 7 bases short, with 18 bases between. The CDR3 length is 15 residues. Germline-derived CDR1 and CDR2 are SGHTA and FQGNSA. Study processing details: The authors estimated nucleated cell counts from reference gene primer amplification. The assay was immunoSEQ multiplex PCR, and TCRdb's table has in-frame clones only and misses some. The DNA was the basis for D and trimming; V, J and clone size are from that table. Of roughly 330,000 clones in the sample, over 70% are singletons; the top ten hold roughly 1.1%. This rearrangement joins TRBV7-2 to TRBJ2-2, with D possibly being TRBD2 (7 bases). This TCR was sampled from a woman aged 45 to 65 with acute or convalescent COVID-19. The sample consisted of peripheral blood. The CDR3 sequence is CASSRTGGLGGELFF. The CDR3, as DNA: TGTGCCAGCAGTAGGACCGGGGGGCTCGGCGGGGAGCTGTTTTTT.